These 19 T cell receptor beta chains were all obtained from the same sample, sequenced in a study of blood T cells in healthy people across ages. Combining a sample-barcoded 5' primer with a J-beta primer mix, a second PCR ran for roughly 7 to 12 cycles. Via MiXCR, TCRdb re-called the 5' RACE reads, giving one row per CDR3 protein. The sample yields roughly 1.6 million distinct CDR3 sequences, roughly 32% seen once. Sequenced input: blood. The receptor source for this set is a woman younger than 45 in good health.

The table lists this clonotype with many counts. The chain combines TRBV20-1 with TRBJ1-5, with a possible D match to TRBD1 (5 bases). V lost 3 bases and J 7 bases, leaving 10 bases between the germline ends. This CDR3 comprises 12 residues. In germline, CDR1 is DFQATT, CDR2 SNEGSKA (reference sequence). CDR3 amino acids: CSASEGEQPQHF. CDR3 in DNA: TGCAGTGCTAGTGAAGGGGAACAGCCCCAGCATTTT.

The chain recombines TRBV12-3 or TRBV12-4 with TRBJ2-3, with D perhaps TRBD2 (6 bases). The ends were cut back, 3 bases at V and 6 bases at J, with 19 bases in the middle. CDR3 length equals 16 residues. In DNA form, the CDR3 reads TGTGCCAGCAGTTTCTTTGAGGGGATGGGAGGCGATACGCAGTATTTT. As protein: CASSFFEGMGGDTQYF.

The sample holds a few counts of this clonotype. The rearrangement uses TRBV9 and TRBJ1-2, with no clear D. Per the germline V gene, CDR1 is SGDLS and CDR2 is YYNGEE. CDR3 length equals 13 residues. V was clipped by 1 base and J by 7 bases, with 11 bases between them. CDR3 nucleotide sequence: TGTGCCAGCAGCGTACGGACTCTGGGTGGCTACACCTTC. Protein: CASSVRTLGGYTF.

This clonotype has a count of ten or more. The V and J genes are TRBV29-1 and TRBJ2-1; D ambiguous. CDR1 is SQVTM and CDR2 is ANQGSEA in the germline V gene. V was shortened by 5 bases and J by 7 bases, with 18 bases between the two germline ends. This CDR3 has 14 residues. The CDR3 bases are TGCAGCGTTCAACGAAGGACCACCCAAAATGAGCAGTTCTTC. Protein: CSVQRRTTQNEQFF.

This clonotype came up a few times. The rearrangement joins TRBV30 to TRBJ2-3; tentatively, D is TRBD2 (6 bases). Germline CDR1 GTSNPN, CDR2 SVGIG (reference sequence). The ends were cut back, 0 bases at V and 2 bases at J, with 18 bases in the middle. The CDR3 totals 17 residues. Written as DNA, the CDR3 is TGTGCCTGGAGTGTACTCCTCGGGACTGACTACACAGATACGCAGTATTTT. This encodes CAWSVLLGTDYTDTQYF.

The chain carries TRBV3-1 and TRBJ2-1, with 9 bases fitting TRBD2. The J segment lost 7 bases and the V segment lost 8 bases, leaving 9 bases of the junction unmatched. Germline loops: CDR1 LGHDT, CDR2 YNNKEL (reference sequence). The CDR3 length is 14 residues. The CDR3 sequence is CASDGGRAVNEQFF. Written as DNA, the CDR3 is TGTGCCAGCGACGGCGGGAGGGCCGTAAATGAGCAGTTCTTC.

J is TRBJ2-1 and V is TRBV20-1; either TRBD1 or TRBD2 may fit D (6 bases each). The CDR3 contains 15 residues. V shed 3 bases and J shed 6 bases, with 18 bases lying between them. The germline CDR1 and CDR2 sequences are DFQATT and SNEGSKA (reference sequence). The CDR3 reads CSASEGTGGPNEQFF. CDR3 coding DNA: TGCAGTGCTAGTGAGGGCACCGGGGGCCCCAATGAGCAGTTCTTC.

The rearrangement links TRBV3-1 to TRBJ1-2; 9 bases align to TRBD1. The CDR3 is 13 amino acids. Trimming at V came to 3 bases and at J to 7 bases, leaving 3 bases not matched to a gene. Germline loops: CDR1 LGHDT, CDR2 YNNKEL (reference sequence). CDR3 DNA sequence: TGTGCCAGCAGCCAGGGACAGGGATTTGGCTACACCTTC. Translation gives CASSQGQGFGYTF.

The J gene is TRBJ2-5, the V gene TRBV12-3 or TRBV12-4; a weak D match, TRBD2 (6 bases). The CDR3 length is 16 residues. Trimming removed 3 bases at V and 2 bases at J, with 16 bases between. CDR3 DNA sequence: TGTGCCAGCAGTTTTAATTTCGCGGGGCTGCAAGAGACCCAGTACTTC. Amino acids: CASSFNFAGLQETQYF.

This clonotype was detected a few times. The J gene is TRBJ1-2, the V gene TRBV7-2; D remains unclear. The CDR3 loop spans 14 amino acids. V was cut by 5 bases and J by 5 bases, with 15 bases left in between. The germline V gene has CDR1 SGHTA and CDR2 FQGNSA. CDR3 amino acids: CASSPTVSTYGYTF. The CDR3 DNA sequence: TGTGCCAGCAGCCCAACAGTCTCTACGTATGGCTACACCTTC.

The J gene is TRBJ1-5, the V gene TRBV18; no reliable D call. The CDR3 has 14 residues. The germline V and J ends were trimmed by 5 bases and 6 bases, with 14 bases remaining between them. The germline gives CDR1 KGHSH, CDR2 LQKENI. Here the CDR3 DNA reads TGTGCCAGCTCAACTCAACGGCGAGGTCAGCCCCAGCATTTT. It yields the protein CASSTQRRGQPQHF.

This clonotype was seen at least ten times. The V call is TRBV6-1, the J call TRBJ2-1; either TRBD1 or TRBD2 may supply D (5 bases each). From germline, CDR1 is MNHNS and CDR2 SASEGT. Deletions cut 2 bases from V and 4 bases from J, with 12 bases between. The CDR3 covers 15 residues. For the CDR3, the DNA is TGTGCCAGCAGTGAACGAGGGGACCCTTACAATGAGCAGTTCTTC. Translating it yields CASSERGDPYNEQFF.

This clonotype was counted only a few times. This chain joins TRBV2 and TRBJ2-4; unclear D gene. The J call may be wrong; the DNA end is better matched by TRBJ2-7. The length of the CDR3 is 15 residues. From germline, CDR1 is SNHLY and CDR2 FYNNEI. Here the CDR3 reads CASRDPNGPIYEQYF. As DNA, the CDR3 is TGTGCCAGCAGAGATCCAAACGGCCCTATTTACGAGCAGTACTTC.

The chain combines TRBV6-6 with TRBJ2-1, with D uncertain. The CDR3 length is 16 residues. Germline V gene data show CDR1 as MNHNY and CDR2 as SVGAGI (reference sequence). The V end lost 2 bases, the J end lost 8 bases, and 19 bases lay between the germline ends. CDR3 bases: TGTGCCAGCAGTTACAACTCGGACCTCGTTGTCGATGAGCAGTTCTTC. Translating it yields CASSYNSDLVVDEQFF.

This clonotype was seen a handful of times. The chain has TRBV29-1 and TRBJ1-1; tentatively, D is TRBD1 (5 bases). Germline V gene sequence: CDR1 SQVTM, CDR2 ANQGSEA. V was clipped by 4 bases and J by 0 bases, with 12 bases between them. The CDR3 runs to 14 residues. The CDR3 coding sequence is TGCAGCGTTGGTGGGGTCAGGGTGAACACTGAAGCTTTCTTT. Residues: CSVGGVRVNTEAFF.

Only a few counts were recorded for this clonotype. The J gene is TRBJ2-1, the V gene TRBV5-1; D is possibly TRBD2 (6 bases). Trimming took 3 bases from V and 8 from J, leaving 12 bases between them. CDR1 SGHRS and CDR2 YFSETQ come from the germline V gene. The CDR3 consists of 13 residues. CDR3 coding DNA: TGCGCCAGCAGCTGGAGAAGCGGGTATGAGCAGTTCTTC. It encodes CASSWRSGYEQFF.

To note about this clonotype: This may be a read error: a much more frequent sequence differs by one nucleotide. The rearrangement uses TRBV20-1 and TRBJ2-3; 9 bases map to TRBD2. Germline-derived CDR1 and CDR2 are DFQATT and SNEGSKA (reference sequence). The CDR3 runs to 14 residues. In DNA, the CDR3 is TGCAGTGCGCAGGGCGGGGGGGATATAGATATGCAGTATTTT. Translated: CSAQGGGDIDMQYF.

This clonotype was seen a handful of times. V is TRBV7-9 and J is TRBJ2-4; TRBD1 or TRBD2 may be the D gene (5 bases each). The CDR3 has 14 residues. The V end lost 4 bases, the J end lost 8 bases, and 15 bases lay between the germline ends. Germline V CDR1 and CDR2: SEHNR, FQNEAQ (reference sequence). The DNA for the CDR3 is TGTGCCAGCAGCTCGGGGCAGGGAAAGGACATTCAGTACTTC. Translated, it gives CASSSGQGKDIQYF.

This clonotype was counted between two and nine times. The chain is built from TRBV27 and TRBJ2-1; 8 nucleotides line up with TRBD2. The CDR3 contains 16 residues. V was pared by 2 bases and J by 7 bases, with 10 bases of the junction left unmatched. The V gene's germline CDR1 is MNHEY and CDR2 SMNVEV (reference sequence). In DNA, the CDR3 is TGTGCCAGCAGTTTAAAGTGGCGGGAGGTGTTAAATGAGCAGTTCTTC. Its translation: CASSLKWREVLNEQFF.